This T cell receptor (beta chain) was identified in a study of T cells in Graves' hyperthyroidism and ophthalmopathy. TCR beta CDR3 sequences were amplified from RNA transcripts. First-round RT-PCR with HTBI primers amplified the TCR CDR3 region. TCRdb used MiXCR to reprocess the multiplex PCR reads, holding one entry per CDR3 protein. The data show about 660,000 distinct CDR3 sequences, with less than 45% seen just once and about 7% held by the top ten. The count of this clonotype is one. Between the trimmed V and J ends, which lost 7 bases and 3 bases, there was a span of 16 bases. The CDR3 is made up of 14 amino acids. The germline CDR1 and CDR2 sequences are SGHAT and FQNNGV.

The source material was peripheral blood or thyroid tissue (not recorded which). This TCR came from an adult man with Graves' disease, either hyperthyroidism or ophthalmopathy (not recorded which). The chain joins TRBV11-2 to TRBJ2-7, with D tentatively TRBD1 or TRBD2 (6 bases each). The CDR3 nucleotides are TGTGCCAGCACGCAGACAGGAGGGGTCTACGAGCAGTACTTC. It is translated as CASTQTGGVYEQYF.